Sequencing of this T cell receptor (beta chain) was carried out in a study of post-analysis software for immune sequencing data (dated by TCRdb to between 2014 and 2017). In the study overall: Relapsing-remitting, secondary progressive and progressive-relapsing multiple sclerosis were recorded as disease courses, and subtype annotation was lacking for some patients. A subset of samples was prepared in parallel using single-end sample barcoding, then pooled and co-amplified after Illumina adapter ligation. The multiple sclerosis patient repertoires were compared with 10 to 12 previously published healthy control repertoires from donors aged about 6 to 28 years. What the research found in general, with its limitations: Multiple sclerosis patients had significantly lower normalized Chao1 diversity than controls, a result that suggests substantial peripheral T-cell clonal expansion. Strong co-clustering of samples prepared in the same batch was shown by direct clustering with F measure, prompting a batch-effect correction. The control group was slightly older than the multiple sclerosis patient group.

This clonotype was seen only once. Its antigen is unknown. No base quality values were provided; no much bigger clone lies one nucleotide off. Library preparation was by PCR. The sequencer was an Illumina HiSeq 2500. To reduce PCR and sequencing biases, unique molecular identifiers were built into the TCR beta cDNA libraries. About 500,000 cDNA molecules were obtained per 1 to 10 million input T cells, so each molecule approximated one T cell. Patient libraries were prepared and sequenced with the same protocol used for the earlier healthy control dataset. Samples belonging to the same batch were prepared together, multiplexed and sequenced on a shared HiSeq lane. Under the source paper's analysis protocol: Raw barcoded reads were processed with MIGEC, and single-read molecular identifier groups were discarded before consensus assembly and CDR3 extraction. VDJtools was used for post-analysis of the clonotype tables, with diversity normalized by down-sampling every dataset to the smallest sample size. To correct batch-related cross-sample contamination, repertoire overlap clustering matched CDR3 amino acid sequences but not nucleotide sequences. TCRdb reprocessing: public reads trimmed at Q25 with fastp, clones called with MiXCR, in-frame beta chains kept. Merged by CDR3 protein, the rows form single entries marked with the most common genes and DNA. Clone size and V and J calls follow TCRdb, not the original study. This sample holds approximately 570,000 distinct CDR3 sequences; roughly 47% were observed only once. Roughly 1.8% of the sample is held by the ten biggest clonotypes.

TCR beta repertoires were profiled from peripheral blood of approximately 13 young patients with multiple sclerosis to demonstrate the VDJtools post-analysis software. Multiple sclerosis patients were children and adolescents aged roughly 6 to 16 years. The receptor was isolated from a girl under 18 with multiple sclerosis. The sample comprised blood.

The CDR3 loop reads CASSQVTPATNEKLFF. The nucleotides read TGTGCCAGCAGCCAAGTTACACCTGCAACTAATGAAAAACTGTTTTTT. This chain is built from TRBV4-2 and TRBJ1-4, with the D gene too uncertain to name. Measured from the cysteine to the phenylalanine, the CDR3 is 16 residues long. Just CDR3 DNA is preserved here, 48 bases in frame from base 1. CDR1 is given as LGHNA and CDR2 as YNFKEQ, both from the germline V gene. V is shortened by 1 base, J by 0 bases, and the region joining them spans 9 bases.